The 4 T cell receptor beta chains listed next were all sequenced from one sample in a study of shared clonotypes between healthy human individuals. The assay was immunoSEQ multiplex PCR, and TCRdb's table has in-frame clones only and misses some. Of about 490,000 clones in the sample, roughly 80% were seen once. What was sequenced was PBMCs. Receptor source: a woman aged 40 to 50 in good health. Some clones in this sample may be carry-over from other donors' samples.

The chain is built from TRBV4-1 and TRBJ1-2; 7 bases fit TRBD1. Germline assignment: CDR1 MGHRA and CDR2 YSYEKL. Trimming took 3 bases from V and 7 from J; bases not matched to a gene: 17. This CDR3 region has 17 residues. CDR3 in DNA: TGCGCCAGCAGCCAGGGGTTTCGTGGTGGAGGGGACAGTGGCTACACCTTC. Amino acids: CASSQGFRGGGDSGYTF.

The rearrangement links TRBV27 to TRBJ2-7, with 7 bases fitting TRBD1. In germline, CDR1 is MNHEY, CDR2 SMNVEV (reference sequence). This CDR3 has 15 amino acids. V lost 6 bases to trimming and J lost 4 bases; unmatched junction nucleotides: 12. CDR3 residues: CASSLKQGFPYEQYF. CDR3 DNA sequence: TGTGCCAGCAGCCTTAAACAGGGGTTCCCTTACGAGCAGTACTTC.

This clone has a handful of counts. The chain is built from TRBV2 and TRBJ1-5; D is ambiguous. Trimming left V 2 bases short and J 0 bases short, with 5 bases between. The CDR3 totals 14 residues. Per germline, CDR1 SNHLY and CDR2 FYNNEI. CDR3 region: CASSEQSSNQPQHF. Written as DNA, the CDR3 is TGTGCCAGCAGTGAACAGAGTAGCAATCAGCCCCAGCATTTT.

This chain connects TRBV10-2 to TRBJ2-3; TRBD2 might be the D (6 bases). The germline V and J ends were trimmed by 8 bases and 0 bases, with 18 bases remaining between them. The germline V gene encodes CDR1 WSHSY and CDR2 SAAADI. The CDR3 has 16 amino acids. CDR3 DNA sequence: TGCGCCAGCTGGGCTTCGGGGGACGCTAGCACAGATACGCAGTATTTT. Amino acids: CASWASGDASTDTQYF.